This TCR beta chain was observed in a study of T cell responses to AZD1222 COVID-19 vaccine (dated by TCRdb to the early 2020s). Describing the broader study: A total of under 250 trial participants underwent TCR sequencing, of whom 207 had received two doses of AZD1222 and some 26 had received two doses of the MenACWY control vaccine. Enrollment into the trials was organized by age into subgroups of 18-55, 56-69 and 70-plus years, and those subgroups contained roughly 160, 29 and 62 TCR-sequenced participants, respectively. Results and caveats for the whole study, not just this receptor: In the small 56-69-year group, the increase in depth fell short of significance, most likely because of low power. Conclusions about previously exposed vaccinees are limited, since just five to seven AZD1222 recipients were seropositive for SARS-CoV-2 at baseline. Most participants were white British and females outnumbered males, and the authors suggested that clonal diversity may have been underestimated. Reportedly, almost half of the unique spike-specific TCRs recognized epitopes lying outside the regions that are mutated in the B.1.351 and B.1.1.7 variants. After two AZD1222 doses, spike-specific TCR breadth and depth were significantly higher than at day 0 and than in MenACWY recipients. The vaccine-associated CD4 TCRs covered the entire spike protein, and the dominant responses fell in regions 160-218 and 743-854. Because no day 14 peak-response samples were available, repertoires were characterized only after the peak T cell response.

The germline V gene yields MNHEY for CDR1 and SVGAGI for CDR2. V lost 0 bases and J lost 0 bases; the stretch between them is 8 bases long. The CDR3 sequence holds 15 residues, the cysteine and phenylalanine included. Of all the DNA, just the CDR3 is kept, 45 bases in frame from base 1. What the time point label conveys for this sample: about 28 days (+/-7) after the second vaccine dose. AZD1222 recipients whose second dose came at about 4 weeks and those whose second dose came at about 12 weeks were combined into one group, since spike-specific TCR depth and breadth did not differ between the two schedules. The vaccinee samples were drawn from two UK trials, COV001 and COV002, one of which was a single-blind randomized controlled phase 2/3 trial testing AZD1222 (ChAdOx1 nCoV-19) in healthy adults. For TCRbeta chain sequencing, PBMC samples from trial participants were taken at day 0 and at day 28 after the second dose.

The sample holds one count of this clone. It lacks a known antigen. Base qualities are missing; no much larger clone stands one base away. The CDR3 regions of human TCRbeta chains were subjected to immunosequencing. As for how the authors treated the data: Repertoire TCRs were checked for matches against a reference library of SARS-CoV-2-specific TCRs that had been generated using the MIRA antigen-specificity platform. Breadth was defined as the fraction of unique TCRs that were SARS-CoV-2-associated. Depth was defined as the fraction of total T cells that were SARS-CoV-2-associated. Using the MIRA data, every spike-specific TCR was mapped to the spike region that the TCR reacted to and assigned to either a CD4 or a CD8 class. Log10-transformed breadth and depth values were compared by one-way ANOVA with Sidak's multiple comparisons tests. Imported from immuneACCESS, the table was reduced by TCRdb to in-frame sequences with V and J called. These copies leave out some clones; in studies compared against another copy, an unresolved V gene accounts for under half, and the cause of the remainder is not known. The V and J calls and the clone size are those of that table, but D and trimming were determined from the DNA. Within this sample are 150,000 to 200,000 clones, with about 91% of them counted one time only. About 1.5% of the sample goes to the ten largest clones.

The sequence derives from an adult who received the AZD1222 COVID-19 vaccine. This material consisted of peripheral blood, taken 28 days after the second AZD1222 dose. Here the chain combines TRBV6-5 and TRBJ2-5, with a tentative D gene TRBD1 over 5 matching bases. The nucleotide sequence reads as follows: TGTGCCAGCAGTTACTCGACAGAAGACCAAGAGACCCAGTACTTC. This translates into CASSYSTEDQETQYF.